Below are 20 T cell receptor beta chains sequenced from a single sample in a study of molecular identifiers for immune sequencing clone quantification. TCRdb ran MiXCR on the PCR reads and lists one entry per CDR3 protein. Of fewer than 350,000 distinct CDR3 sequences detected, about a fifth appear once; the ten largest clones hold approximately 0.8%. The sample comprised naive CD8+ T cells from blood, with Jurkat cell RNA spiked in. Documented subset: FACS-sorted CD8+CD4-CCR7+CD45RA+ naive T cells. These TCRs come from a human donor in good health. Some libraries in this study had Jurkat cell RNA spiked in.

A note on this clonotype: A read error may be the cause here, since a much bigger clone is one base away. The chain is built from TRBV4-1 and TRBJ2-1; 7 bases line up with TRBD2. The CDR3 is made up of 13 amino acids. The V segment lost 7 bases and the J segment 4 bases; nucleotides outside the gene matches: 4. Per the germline V gene, CDR1 is MGHRA and CDR2 is YSYEKL. CDR3 amino acids: CASTREGYNEQFF. CDR3 in DNA: TGCGCCAGCACTAGGGAGGGATACAATGAGCAGTTCTTC.

With regard to this clonotype: A much more abundant neighbour one base away suggests this may be a read error. The chain carries TRBV4-1 and TRBJ2-3; a possible D gene is TRBD2 (6 bases). From germline, CDR1 is MGHRA and CDR2 YSYEKL. The CDR3 is 17 residues long. The CDR3 DNA follows: TGCGCCGGCAGCCAAGTATCCCTAGCGATCTCCACAGATACGCAGTATTTT. It yields the protein CAGSQVSLAISTDTQYF.

As for this clonotype: One junction end does not reproduce the germline sequence, and a read error may be involved. CDR3 in amino acids: CASSRDTSLYGQYF. The CDR3 region has the DNA TGTGCCAGCAGCCGGGACACCTCACTCTACGGGCAGTACTTC. The chain links TRBV6-2 or TRBV6-3 to TRBJ2-7; TRBD1 might be the D (6 bases). The CDR3 extends over 14 amino acids. CDR1 MNHEY and CDR2 SVGEGT come from the germline V gene.

The table lists this clonotype with many counts. The genes are TRBV12-3 or TRBV12-4 and TRBJ2-1, with 7 positions matching TRBD2. V was pared by 5 bases and J by 4 bases, with 11 bases of the junction left unmatched. This CDR3 is 16 amino acids long. The CDR3 DNA reads as TGTGCCAGCAGTCCCGATAGCGGGTCTTTTTACAATGAGCAGTTCTTC. Protein: CASSPDSGSFYNEQFF.

In this sample, this clonotype turned up a few times. A read error may be the cause here, since a much bigger clone is one base away. The gene calls are TRBV12-5 and TRBJ2-3; 11 nucleotides match TRBD2. V lost 0 bases and J lost 13; bases outside the gene matches: 12. This CDR3 comprises 16 residues. Looked up from germline, CDR1 is LGHNT and CDR2 is FRNRAP. CDR3 in DNA: TGTGCTAGTGGTTTGGTCGTCACTAGCGGGAGCGGAGGGAAGTATTTT. This encodes CASGLVVTSGSGGKYF.

This clonotype appeared a few times. The rearrangement uses TRBV4-3 and TRBJ2-5, with D perhaps assigned TRBD1 or TRBD2 (6 bases each). Germline CDR1 is LGHNA and CDR2 is YSLEER. The CDR3 extends over 18 amino acids. The ends were cut back, 0 bases at V and 2 bases at J, with 19 bases in the middle. The CDR3 sequence is CASSQDYRGRMEQETQYF. The DNA of the CDR3 is TGCGCCAGCAGCCAAGATTACCGGGGGCGGATGGAGCAAGAGACCCAGTACTTC.

As regards this clonotype: This CDR3 is missing its conserved last phenylalanine or tryptophan, likely due to a read error. The CDR3 protein is CASSLVSYEQYL. The CDR3 DNA sequence: TGTGCCAGCAGCTTAGTGTCCTACGAGCAGTACCTC. V is TRBV7-9 and J is TRBJ2-7; D gene unclear. V lost 1 base to trimming and J lost 1 base, with 2 bases between them. The CDR3 has 12 residues. Germline CDR1 reads SEHNR; CDR2 reads FQNEAQ (reference sequence).

This clonotype was observed at least ten times. The genes are TRBV27 and TRBJ2-1; D unresolved. Trimming removed 4 bases from V and 5 bases from J, with 18 bases in between. In germline, CDR1 is MNHEY, CDR2 SMNVEV (reference sequence). The CDR3 sequence is 16 residues long. The CDR3 loop reads CASSYSGLILNNEQFF. CDR3 DNA sequence: TGTGCCAGCAGTTATTCAGGTCTTATACTTAACAATGAGCAGTTCTTC.

Notes on this clonotype: This may arise from a read error, as a much more abundant clone is one base away. The chain couples TRBV7-2 to TRBJ1-1, with D perhaps matching TRBD1 (5 bases). The ends were cut back, 5 bases at V and 3 bases at J, with 16 bases in the middle. Germline assignment: CDR1 SGHTA and CDR2 FQGNSA. This CDR3 is built from 15 residues. The CDR3 here is CASSPNQGWYTEAFF. The CDR3, as DNA: TGTGCCAGCAGCCCCAATCAGGGCTGGTACACTGAAGCTTTCTTT.

This clonotype was picked up a small number of times. The chain combines TRBV4-2 with TRBJ1-5; 10 positions match TRBD1. Germline CDR1 reads LGHNA; CDR2 reads YNFKEQ. V lost 4 bases, J lost 1 base, and 13 bases stayed unmatched. The CDR3 runs 19 residues. The CDR3 loop reads CASSPSPGTGVGSNQPQHF. CDR3 nucleotide sequence: TGTGCCAGCAGCCCAAGCCCCGGGACAGGGGTAGGAAGCAATCAGCCCCAGCATTTT.

V gene TRBV12-3 or TRBV12-4 combines with J gene TRBJ2-2; 11 nucleotides match TRBD2. V lost 4 bases and J lost 4; bases outside the gene matches: 2. This CDR3 comprises 15 residues. The CDR3 reads CASSSTSGVTGELFF. DNA of the CDR3: TGTGCCAGCAGTTCGACTAGCGGGGTCACCGGGGAGCTGTTTTTT.

Comments on this clonotype: This may be a read error, as it is one base from a much larger clone. The chain uses TRBV14 and TRBJ1-2; D unclear. From germline, CDR1 is SGHDN and CDR2 FVKESK. The CDR3 sequence is 13 residues long. The chain's CDR3 is CACSQEYLYGYTF. The CDR3 nucleotides read TGTGCCTGCAGCCAAGAGTACTTATATGGCTACACCTTC.

This clonotype was seen ten or more times. The genes are TRBV4-3 and TRBJ2-5; 8 bases fit TRBD1. The ends lost 0 bases at V and 5 bases at J; junction bases unmatched: 17. The germline gives CDR1 LGHNA, CDR2 YSLEER. The CDR3 sequence is 19 residues long. CDR3 in amino acids: CASSQDGPATGDLTETQYF. The CDR3 DNA is TGCGCCAGCAGCCAAGATGGACCTGCGACAGGGGATCTTACGGAGACCCAGTACTTC.

The table lists this clonotype with a few counts. V gene TRBV18 combines with J gene TRBJ2-7; 11 bases match TRBD1. The CDR3 runs 16 residues. Trimming cost V 4 bases and J 3 bases; bases outside gene matches: 8. Germline assignment: CDR1 KGHSH and CDR2 LQKENI. The CDR3 DNA follows: TGTGCCAGCTCACTTACTCCGGGACAGGGGGACTACGAGCAGTACTTC. Translating gives CASSLTPGQGDYEQYF.

About this clonotype itself: This may be a read error, as it is one base from a much larger clone. The chain employs TRBV27 and TRBJ2-7, with TRBD1 matching over 9 bases. Germline V CDR1 and CDR2: MNHEY, SMNVEV (reference sequence). V trimming: 11 bases; J trimming: 4 bases; junction bases outside the gene matches: 6. The CDR3 totals 12 residues. CDR3 nucleotide sequence: TGTGCCCGCGGACAGGGGCTGTACGAGCAGTACTTC. Translating it yields CARGQGLYEQYF.

This clonotype has at least ten counts. The CDR3 DNA reads as TGCAGTGCCCTTCTTAGGACAGGGGACCAGCCCCAGCATTTT. It translates to CSALLRTGDQPQHF. This chain links TRBV20-1 with TRBJ1-5; 9 positions match TRBD1. The junction had 10 bases not matched to a gene; V was cut back by 6 bases and J by 7 bases. The germline V gene has CDR1 DFQATT and CDR2 SNEGSKA (reference sequence). This CDR3 contains 14 residues.

This clonotype came up a few times. The conserved final phenylalanine or tryptophan is absent from the CDR3, which likely points to a read error. J is TRBJ1-6 and V is TRBV4-1; D possibly corresponds to TRBD1 (5 bases). Germline V CDR1 and CDR2: MGHRA, YSYEKL. The V gene lost 0 bases and the J gene lost 13 bases, with 19 bases spanning the gap. There are 16 residues in the CDR3. The CDR3 region is CASSQDVAREYRPLHL. CDR3 sequence (DNA): TGCGCCAGCAGCCAAGATGTGGCCAGGGAATATCGTCCCCTCCACCTT.

This clonotype showed up many times. The J gene is TRBJ2-3, the V gene TRBV6-4; 8 bases match TRBD2. From germline, CDR1 is MRHNA and CDR2 SNTAGT. The CDR3 sequence is 14 residues long. V shed 6 bases and J 4 bases; nucleotides not matched to a gene: 6. CDR3 loop: CASSGLAGSDTQYF. The CDR3 nucleotides read TGTGCCAGCAGCGGACTAGCAGGATCAGATACGCAGTATTTT.

This clonotype was observed many times. The chain joins TRBV13 to TRBJ2-5; 7 nucleotides match TRBD1. The CDR3 extends over 14 amino acids. The J segment lost 5 bases and the V segment lost 5 bases, leaving 8 bases of the junction unmatched. Germline CDR1 reads PRHDT; CDR2 reads FYEKMQ (reference sequence). The CDR3 sequence: CASSGNAGGETQYF. In DNA, the CDR3 is TGTGCCAGCAGCGGAAACGCAGGGGGTGAGACCCAGTACTTC.

As concerns this clonotype: One base away lies a much larger clone, so this may be a sequencing read error. The chain is built from TRBV6-5 and TRBJ2-5, with unresolved D. This CDR3 is built from 13 residues. The germline CDR1 and CDR2 sequences are MNHEY and SVGAGI. CDR3 bases: TGTGCCGGCAGTTACGGCAGGTCGGAGACCCAGTACTTC. Its translation is CAGSYGRSETQYF.